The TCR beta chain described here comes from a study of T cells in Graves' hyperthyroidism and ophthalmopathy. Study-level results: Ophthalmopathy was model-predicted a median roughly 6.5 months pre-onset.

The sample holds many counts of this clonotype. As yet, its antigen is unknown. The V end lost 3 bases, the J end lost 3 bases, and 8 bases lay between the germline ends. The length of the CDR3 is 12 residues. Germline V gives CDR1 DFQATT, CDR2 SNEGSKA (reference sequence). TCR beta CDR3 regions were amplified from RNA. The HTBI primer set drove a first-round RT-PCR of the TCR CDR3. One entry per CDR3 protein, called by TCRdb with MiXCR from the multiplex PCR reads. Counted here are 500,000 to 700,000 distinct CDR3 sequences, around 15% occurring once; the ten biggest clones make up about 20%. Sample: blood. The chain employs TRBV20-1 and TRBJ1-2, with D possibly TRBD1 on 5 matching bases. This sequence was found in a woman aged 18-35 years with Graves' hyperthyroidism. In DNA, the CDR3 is TGCAGTGCTAGGAGGGACGACTATGGCTACACCTTC. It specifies CSARRDDYGYTF.